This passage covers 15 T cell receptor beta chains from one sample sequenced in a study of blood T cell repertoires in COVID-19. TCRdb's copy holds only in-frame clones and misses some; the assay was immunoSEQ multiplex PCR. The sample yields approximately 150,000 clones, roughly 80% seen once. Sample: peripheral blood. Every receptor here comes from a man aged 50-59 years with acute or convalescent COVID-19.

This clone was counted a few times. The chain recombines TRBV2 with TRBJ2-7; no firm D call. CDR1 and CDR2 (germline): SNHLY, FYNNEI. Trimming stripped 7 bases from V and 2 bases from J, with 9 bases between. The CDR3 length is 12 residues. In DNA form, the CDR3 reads TGTGCCAGCACGCGAACCCCCTACGAGCAGTACTTC. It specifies CASTRTPYEQYF.

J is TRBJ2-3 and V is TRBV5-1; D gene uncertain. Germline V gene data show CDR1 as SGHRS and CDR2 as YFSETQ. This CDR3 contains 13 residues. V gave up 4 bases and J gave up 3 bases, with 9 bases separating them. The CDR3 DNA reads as TGCGCCAGCAGCCCAACATATACAGATACGCAGTATTTT. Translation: CASSPTYTDTQYF.

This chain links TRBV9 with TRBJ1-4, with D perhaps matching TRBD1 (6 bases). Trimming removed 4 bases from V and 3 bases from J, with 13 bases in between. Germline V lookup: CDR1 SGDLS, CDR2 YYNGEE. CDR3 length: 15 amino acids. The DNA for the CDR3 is TGTGCCAGCAGCTCATCAGGGGTAGCTAATGAAAAACTGTTTTTT. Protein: CASSSSGVANEKLFF.

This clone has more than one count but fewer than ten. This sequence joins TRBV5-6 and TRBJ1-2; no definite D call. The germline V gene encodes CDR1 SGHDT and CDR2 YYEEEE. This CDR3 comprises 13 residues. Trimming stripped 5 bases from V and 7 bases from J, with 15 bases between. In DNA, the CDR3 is TGTGCCAGCAGGTGGTGGGGAGATGGTGGCTACACCTTC. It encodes CASRWWGDGGYTF.

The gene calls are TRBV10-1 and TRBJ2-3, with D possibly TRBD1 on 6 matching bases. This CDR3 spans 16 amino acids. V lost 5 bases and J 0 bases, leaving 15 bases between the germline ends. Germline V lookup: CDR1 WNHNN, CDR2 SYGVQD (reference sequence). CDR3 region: CASSQGTLTSTDTQYF. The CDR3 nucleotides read TGCGCCAGCAGTCAGGGGACACTAACTAGCACAGATACGCAGTATTTT.

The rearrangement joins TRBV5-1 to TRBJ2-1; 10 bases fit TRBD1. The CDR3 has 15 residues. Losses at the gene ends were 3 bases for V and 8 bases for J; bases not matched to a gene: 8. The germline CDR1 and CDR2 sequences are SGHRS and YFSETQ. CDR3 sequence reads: CASSWGQGFSDEQFF. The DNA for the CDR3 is TGCGCCAGCAGCTGGGGACAGGGGTTTAGCGATGAGCAGTTCTTC.

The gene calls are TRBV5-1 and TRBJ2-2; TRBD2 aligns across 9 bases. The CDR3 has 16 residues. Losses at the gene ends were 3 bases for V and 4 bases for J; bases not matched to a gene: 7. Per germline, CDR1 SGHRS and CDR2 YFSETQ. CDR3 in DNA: TGCGCCAGCAGCTCTGGTAGCGGGGGAGTCACCGGGGAGCTGTTTTTT. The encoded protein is CASSSGSGGVTGELFF.

The CDR3 DNA reads TGTGCCAGCAGCGGGGGATATTCACCCCTCCACTTT. Its protein is CASSGGYSPLHF. The J gene is TRBJ1-6, the V gene TRBV28; maybe TRBD1 (5 bases). Between the trimmed V and J ends, which lost 6 bases and 8 bases, there was a span of 8 bases. Germline CDR1 and CDR2: MDHEN and SYDVKM. The CDR3 loop spans 12 amino acids.

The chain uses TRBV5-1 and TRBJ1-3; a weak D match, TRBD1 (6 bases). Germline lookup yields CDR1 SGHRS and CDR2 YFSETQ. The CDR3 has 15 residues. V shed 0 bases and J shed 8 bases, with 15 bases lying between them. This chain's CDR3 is CASSLVGRGEDTIYF. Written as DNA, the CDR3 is TGCGCCAGCAGCTTGGTTGGCAGGGGAGAGGACACCATATATTTT.

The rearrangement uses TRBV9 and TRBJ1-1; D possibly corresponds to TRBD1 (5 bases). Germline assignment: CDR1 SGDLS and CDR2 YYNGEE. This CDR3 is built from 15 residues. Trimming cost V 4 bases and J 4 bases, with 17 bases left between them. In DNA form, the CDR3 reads TGTGCCAGCAGCTCCCCGGAGGAGGGGTTCACTGAAGCTTTCTTT. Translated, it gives CASSSPEEGFTEAFF.

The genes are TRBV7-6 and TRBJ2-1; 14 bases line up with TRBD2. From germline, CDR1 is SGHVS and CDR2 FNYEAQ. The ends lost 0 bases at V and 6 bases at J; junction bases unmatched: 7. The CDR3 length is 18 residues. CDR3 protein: CASSLARSGLAGGNEQFF. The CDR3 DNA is TGTGCCAGCAGCTTAGCACGGAGTGGACTAGCGGGGGGCAATGAGCAGTTCTTC.

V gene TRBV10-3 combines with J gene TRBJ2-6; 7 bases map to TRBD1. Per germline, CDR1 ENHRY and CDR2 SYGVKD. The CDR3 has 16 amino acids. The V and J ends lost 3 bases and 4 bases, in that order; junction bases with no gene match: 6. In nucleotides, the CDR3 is TGTGCCATCAGTGACCTGACAGGGTCCGGGGCCAACGTCCTGACTTTC. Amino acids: CAISDLTGSGANVLTF.

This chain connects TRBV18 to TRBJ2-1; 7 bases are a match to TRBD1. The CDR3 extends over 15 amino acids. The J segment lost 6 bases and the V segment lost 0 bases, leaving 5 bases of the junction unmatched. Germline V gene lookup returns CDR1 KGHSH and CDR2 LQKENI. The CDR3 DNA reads TGTGCCAGCTCACCACCGGGACAGAGAGGCAATGAGCAGTTCTTC. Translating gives CASSPPGQRGNEQFF.

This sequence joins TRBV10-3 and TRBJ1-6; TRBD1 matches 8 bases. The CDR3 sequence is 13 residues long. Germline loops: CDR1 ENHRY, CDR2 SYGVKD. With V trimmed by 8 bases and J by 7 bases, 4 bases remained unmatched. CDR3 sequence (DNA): TGTGCCATCCAGGGGGCGGGGAATTCACCCCTCCACTTT. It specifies CAIQGAGNSPLHF.

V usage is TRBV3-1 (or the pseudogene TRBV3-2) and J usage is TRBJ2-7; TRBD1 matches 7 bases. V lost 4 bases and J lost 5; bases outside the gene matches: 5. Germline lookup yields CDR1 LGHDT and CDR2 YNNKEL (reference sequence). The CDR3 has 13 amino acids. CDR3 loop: CASSRQGRDEQYF. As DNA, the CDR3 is TGTGCCAGCAGCCGACAGGGCAGGGACGAGCAGTACTTC.